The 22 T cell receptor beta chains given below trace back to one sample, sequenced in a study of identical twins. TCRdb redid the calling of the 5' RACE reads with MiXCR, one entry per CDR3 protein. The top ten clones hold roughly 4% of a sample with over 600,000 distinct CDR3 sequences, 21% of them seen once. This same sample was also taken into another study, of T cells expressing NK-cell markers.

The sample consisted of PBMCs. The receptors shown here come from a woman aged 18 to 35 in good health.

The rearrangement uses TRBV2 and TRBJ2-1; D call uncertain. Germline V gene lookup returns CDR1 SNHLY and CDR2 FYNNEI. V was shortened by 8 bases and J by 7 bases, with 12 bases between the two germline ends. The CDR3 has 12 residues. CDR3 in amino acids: CASRAPGNEQFF. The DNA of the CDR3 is TGTGCCAGCCGGGCCCCAGGAAATGAGCAGTTCTTC.

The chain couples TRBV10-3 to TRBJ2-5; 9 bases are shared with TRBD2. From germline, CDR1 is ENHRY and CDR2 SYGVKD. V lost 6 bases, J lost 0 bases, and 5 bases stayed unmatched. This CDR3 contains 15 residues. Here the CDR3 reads CAIRGSSGDQETQYF. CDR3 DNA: TGTGCCATCAGGGGGTCTAGCGGGGACCAAGAGACCCAGTACTTC.

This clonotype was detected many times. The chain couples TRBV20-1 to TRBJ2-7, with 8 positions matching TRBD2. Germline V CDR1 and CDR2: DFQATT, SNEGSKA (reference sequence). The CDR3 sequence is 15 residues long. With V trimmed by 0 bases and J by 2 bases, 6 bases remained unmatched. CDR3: CSARDTGGPPYEQYF. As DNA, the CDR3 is TGCAGTGCTAGAGATACGGGAGGGCCTCCCTACGAGCAGTACTTC.

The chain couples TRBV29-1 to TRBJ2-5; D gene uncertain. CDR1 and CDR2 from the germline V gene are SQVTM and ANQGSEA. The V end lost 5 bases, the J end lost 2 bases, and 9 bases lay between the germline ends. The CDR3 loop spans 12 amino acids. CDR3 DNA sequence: TGCAGCGTTAACCTTGCTCAAGAGACCCAGTACTTC. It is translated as CSVNLAQETQYF.

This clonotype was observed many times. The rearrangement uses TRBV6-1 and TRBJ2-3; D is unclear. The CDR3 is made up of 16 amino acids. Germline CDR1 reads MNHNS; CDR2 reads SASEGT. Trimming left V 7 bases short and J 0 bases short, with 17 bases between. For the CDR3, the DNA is TGTGCCAGCACCAACCCGGCCGGACGAAGCACAGATACGCAGTATTTT. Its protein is CASTNPAGRSTDTQYF.

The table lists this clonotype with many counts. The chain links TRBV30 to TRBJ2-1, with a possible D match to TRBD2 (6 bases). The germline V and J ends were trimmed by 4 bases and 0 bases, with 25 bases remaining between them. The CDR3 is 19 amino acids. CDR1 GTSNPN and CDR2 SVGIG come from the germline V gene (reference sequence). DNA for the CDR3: TGTGCCTGGACTCTGGGGATCTCTAGCGATCACCTCTCCTACAATGAGCAGTTCTTC. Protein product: CAWTLGISSDHLSYNEQFF.

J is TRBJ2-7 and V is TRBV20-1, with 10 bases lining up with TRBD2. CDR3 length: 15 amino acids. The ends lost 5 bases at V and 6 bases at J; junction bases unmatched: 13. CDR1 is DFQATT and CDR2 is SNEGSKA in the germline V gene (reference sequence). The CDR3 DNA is TGCAGTGCTTCAGGACTAGCGGCCCTACCTCTCGAGCAGTACTTC. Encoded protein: CSASGLAALPLEQYF.

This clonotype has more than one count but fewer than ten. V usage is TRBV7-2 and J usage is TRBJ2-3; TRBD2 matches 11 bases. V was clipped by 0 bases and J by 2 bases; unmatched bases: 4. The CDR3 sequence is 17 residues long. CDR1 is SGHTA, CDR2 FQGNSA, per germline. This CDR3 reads CASSLAPLAGVTDTQYF. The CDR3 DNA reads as TGTGCCAGCAGCTTAGCGCCACTAGCGGGAGTCACAGATACGCAGTATTTT.

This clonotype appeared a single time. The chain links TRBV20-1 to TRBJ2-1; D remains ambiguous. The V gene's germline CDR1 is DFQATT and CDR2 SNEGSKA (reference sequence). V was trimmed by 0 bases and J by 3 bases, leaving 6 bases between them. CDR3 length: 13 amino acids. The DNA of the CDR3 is TGCAGTGCTAGAGATCCCCTCTACAATGAGCAGTTCTTC. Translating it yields CSARDPLYNEQFF.

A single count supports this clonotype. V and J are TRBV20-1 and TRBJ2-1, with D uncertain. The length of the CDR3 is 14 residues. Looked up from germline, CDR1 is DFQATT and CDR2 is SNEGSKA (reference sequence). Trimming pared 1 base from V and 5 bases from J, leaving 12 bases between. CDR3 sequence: CSARGVVENNEQFF. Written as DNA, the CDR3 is TGCAGTGCTAGAGGGGTAGTCGAAAACAATGAGCAGTTCTTC.

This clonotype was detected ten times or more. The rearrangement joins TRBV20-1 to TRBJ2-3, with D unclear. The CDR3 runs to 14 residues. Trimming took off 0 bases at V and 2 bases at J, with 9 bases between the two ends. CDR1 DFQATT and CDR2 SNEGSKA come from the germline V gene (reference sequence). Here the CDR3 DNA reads TGCAGTGCTAGAGAGGTGTGGGACACAGATACGCAGTATTTT. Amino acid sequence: CSAREVWDTDTQYF.

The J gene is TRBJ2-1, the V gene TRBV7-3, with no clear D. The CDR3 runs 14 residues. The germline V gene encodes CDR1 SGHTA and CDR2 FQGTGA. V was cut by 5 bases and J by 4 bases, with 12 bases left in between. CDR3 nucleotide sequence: TGTGCCAGCAGCCCGAAACCTCATTACAATGAGCAGTTCTTC. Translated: CASSPKPHYNEQFF.

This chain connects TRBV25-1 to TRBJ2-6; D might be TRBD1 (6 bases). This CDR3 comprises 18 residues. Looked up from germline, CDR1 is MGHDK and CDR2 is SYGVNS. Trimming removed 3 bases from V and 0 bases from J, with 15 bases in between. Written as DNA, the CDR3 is TGTGCCAGCAGTGACAACAGGGCCCACATCTCTGGGGCCAACGTCCTGACTTTC. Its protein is CASSDNRAHISGANVLTF.

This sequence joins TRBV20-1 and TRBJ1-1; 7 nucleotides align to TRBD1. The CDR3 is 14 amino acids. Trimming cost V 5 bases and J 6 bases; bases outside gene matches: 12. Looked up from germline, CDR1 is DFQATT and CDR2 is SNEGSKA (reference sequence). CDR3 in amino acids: CSAGPGTVSPEAFF. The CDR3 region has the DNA TGCAGTGCTGGACCCGGGACAGTCTCACCTGAAGCTTTCTTT.

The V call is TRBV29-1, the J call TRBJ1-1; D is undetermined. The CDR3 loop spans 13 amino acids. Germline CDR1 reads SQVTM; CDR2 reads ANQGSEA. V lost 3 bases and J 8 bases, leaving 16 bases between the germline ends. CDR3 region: CSVEYFGRPEAFF. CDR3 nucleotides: TGCAGCGTTGAGTATTTCGGGAGGCCGGAAGCTTTCTTT. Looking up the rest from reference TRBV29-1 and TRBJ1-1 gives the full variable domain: SAVISQKPSRDICQRGTSLTIQCQVDSQVTMMFWYRQQPGQSLTLIATANQGSEATYESGFVIDKFPISRPNLTFSTLTVSNMSPEDSSIYLCSVEYFGRPEAFFGQGTRLTVV.

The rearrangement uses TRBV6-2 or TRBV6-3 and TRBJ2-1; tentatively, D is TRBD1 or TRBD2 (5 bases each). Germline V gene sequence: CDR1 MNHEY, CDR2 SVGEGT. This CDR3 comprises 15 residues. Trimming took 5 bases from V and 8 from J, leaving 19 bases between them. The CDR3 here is CASSRDGFSYDEQFF. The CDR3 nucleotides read TGTGCCAGCAGTCGGGACGGGTTTTCGTACGATGAGCAGTTCTTC.

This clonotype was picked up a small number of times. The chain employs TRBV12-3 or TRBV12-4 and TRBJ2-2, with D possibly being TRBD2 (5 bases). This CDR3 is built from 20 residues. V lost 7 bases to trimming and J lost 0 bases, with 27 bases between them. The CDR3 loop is CASKREGRGLLSANTGELFF. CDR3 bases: TGTGCCAGCAAGCGAGAGGGTCGAGGTCTTCTCTCCGCGAACACCGGGGAGCTGTTTTTT.

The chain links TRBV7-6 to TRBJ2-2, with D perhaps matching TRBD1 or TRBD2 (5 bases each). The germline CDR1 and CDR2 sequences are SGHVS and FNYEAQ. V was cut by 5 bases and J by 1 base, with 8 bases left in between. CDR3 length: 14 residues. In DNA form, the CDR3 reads TGTGCCAGCAGCCAGGGAGTGAACACCGGGGAGCTGTTTTTT. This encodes CASSQGVNTGELFF.

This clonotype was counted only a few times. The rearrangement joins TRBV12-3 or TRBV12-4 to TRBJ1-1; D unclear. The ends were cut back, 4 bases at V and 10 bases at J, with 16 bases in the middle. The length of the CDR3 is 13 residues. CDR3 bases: TGTGCCAGCAGTTCAAGCCGGGCGGAGGCAGCTTTCTTT. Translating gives CASSSSRAEAAFF.

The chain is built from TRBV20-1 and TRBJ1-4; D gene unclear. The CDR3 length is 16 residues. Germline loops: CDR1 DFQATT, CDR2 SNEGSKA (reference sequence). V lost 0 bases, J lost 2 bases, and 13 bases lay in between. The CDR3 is CSARDARVSTNEKLFF. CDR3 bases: TGCAGTGCTAGAGATGCCCGGGTATCGACTAATGAAAAACTGTTTTTT.

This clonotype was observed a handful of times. The CDR3 DNA follows: TGCGCCAGCAGCTTAAGGGGACAGGGGGCTCGCGAGCAGTACTTC. Translation gives CASSLRGQGAREQYF. The gene calls are TRBV5-1 and TRBJ2-7; 12 bases are shared with TRBD1. CDR1 and CDR2 from the germline V gene are SGHRS and YFSETQ. The trim removed 2 bases at V and 6 bases at J, leaving 6 bases unmatched. There are 15 residues in the CDR3.

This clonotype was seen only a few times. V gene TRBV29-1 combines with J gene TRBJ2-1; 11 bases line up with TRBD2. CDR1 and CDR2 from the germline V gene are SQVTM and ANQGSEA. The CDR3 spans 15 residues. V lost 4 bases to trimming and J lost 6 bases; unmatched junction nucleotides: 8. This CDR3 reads CSVVRLGTSGNEQFF. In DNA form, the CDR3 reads TGCAGCGTTGTTCGTCTCGGGACTAGCGGCAATGAGCAGTTCTTC.